Following are 28 T cell receptor beta chains from one sample sequenced in a study of blood T cell repertoires in COVID-19. Using immunoSEQ multiplex PCR, the repertoire was profiled, and TCRdb retains in-frame clones only, with some absent. The sample includes more than 95,000 clones, roughly 80% of them seen just once. The sequencing sample was made of peripheral blood. These TCRs come from a human donor in a cohort sampled during active COVID-19.

J is TRBJ1-2 and V is TRBV24-1, with D possibly being TRBD1 (6 bases). V dropped 4 bases and J dropped 2 bases, with 13 bases sitting between them. CDR3 length: 15 amino acids. The germline V gene encodes CDR1 KGHDR and CDR2 SFDVKD. Here the CDR3 reads CATSEPGQPNYGYTF. In nucleotides, the CDR3 is TGTGCCACCAGTGAACCCGGACAGCCGAACTATGGCTACACCTTC.

The chain employs TRBV19 and TRBJ1-1; possible D gene TRBD1, 5 bases. With 1 base removed from V and 6 bases from J, the gap between germline ends came to 21 bases. The CDR3 sequence is 17 residues long. From germline, CDR1 is LNHDA and CDR2 SQIVND (reference sequence). The CDR3 sequence: CASSIVRGQKRIPEAFF. The DNA of the CDR3 is TGTGCCAGTAGTATAGTAAGGGGCCAGAAGAGGATACCTGAAGCTTTCTTT.

Points on this clone: An end of the junction differs from the germline gene, which may be a read error. This chain links TRBV7-7 with TRBJ2-3; D gene uncertain. Germline V gene lookup returns CDR1 SSHAT and CDR2 FNYEAQ (reference sequence). This CDR3 has 15 residues. The CDR3 DNA reads TGTGCTAGCAGCTTAGATGGCGGTAGCACAGATACGCAGTATTTT. Amino acids: CASSLDGGSTDTQYF.

V usage is TRBV5-1 and J usage is TRBJ2-1; 7 bases map to TRBD2. V lost 0 bases, J lost 12 bases, and 12 bases stayed unmatched. The length of the CDR3 is 15 residues. Germline-derived CDR1 and CDR2 are SGHRS and YFSETQ. The CDR3 is CASSLGLAEKVRQFF. The CDR3 DNA is TGCGCCAGCAGCTTGGGACTAGCTGAGAAGGTGAGGCAGTTCTTC. Drawing the rest from reference TRBV5-1 and TRBJ2-1, the complete variable domain is KAGVTQTPRYLIKTRGQQVTLSCSPISGHRSVSWYQQTPGQGLQFLFEYFSETQRNKGNFPGRFSGRQFSNSRSEMNVSTLELGDSALYLCASSLGLAEKVRQFFGPGTRLTVL.

CDR3 in DNA: TGTGCCAGCAGCCGAGACAGGGTTTTCTTT. Translation: CASSRDRVFF. The chain couples TRBV3-1 (or the pseudogene TRBV3-2) to TRBJ1-1; 7 bases are a match to TRBD1. The germline V gene encodes CDR1 LGHDT and CDR2 YNNKEL (reference sequence). This CDR3 is built from 10 residues. Unmatched junction bases numbered 3, after V lost 4 bases and J lost 13 bases.

The CDR3 reads CASSFRGLAGGPSTGELFF. DNA of the CDR3: TGTGCCAGCAGCTTCCGCGGACTAGCGGGAGGGCCGAGTACCGGGGAGCTGTTTTTT. This chain joins TRBV7-3 and TRBJ2-2; 15 bases are shared with TRBD2. The CDR3 sequence is 19 residues long. Germline V gene sequence: CDR1 SGHTA, CDR2 FQGTGA. Trimming at V came to 3 bases and at J to 5 bases, leaving 10 bases not matched to a gene. The full variable domain, its missing parts supplied by reference TRBV7-3 and TRBJ2-2, is GAGVSQTPSNKVTEKGKYVELRCDPISGHTALYWYRQSLGQGPEFLIYFQGTGAADDSGLPNDRFFAVRPEGSVSTLKIQRTERGDSAVYLCASSFRGLAGGPSTGELFFGEGSRLTVL.

The chain joins TRBV6-2 or TRBV6-3 to TRBJ1-5; no definite D call. Germline V gene lookup returns CDR1 MNHEY and CDR2 SVGEGT. Trimming left V 6 bases short and J 4 bases short, with 10 bases between. There are 13 residues in the CDR3. The CDR3 loop reads CASSRGRNQPQHF. The CDR3 nucleotides read TGTGCCAGCAGCCGTGGCCGAAATCAGCCCCAGCATTTT.

This chain connects TRBV6-2 or TRBV6-3 to TRBJ2-1; 7 nucleotides match TRBD1. Germline lookup yields CDR1 MNHEY and CDR2 SVGEGT. This CDR3 comprises 18 residues. With 0 bases clipped from V and 0 bases from J, the junction kept 8 bases outside the gene matches. The CDR3 coding sequence is TGTGCCAGCAGTTACTCGAATAACAGGGGCTACTCCTACAATGAGCAGTTCTTC. Its translation is CASSYSNNRGYSYNEQFF.

This clone was recorded a few times. This chain uses TRBV7-8 with TRBJ1-2; 9 bases line up with TRBD1. The CDR3 extends over 16 amino acids. Germline CDR1 reads SGHVS; CDR2 reads FQNEAQ. V dropped 5 bases and J dropped 4; count of bases not matched to a gene: 11. CDR3 loop: CASSERGQGALYGYTF. The CDR3 nucleotides read TGTGCCAGCAGCGAAAGGGGACAGGGCGCTCTCTATGGCTACACCTTC.

This chain links TRBV13 with TRBJ2-5, with 8 bases that match TRBD1. V was pared by 5 bases and J by 4 bases, with 12 bases of the junction left unmatched. CDR1 and CDR2 (germline): PRHDT, FYEKMQ (reference sequence). This CDR3 has 16 amino acids. The CDR3 protein is CASSPRTGSGRETQYF. The CDR3, as DNA: TGTGCCAGCAGCCCCCGGACAGGGAGTGGCCGAGAGACCCAGTACTTC.

CDR3 protein: CASRLDRGDYNEQFF. CDR3 bases: TGTGCCAGCAGACTTGACAGGGGCGACTACAATGAGCAGTTCTTC. The chain has TRBV7-2 and TRBJ2-1; 8 nucleotides align to TRBD1. Losses at the gene ends were 6 bases for V and 3 bases for J; bases not matched to a gene: 7. Per germline, CDR1 SGHTA and CDR2 FQGNSA. The CDR3 covers 15 residues.

The rearrangement uses TRBV28 and TRBJ1-5, with 7 bases fitting TRBD1. Germline-derived CDR1 and CDR2 are MDHEN and SYDVKM. The CDR3 spans 16 residues. J gave up 3 bases and V 6 bases, and 11 bases lay outside the gene matches. The chain's CDR3 is CASRSSRGQFNQPQHF. The DNA of the CDR3 is TGTGCCAGCAGATCCTCCCGGGGACAGTTCAATCAGCCCCAGCATTTT.

This clone was seen more than once but under ten times. V usage is TRBV27 and J usage is TRBJ1-6; a weak D match, TRBD1 (5 bases). The CDR3 consists of 15 residues. CDR1 is MNHEY and CDR2 is SMNVEV in the germline V gene (reference sequence). Trimming took off 2 bases at V and 8 bases at J, with 13 bases between the two ends. The CDR3 DNA follows: TGTGCCAGCAGTTTAACCCCATGGGGGGATTCACCCCTCCACTTT. Translating it yields CASSLTPWGDSPLHF.

This clone came up a few times. The rearrangement uses TRBV14 and TRBJ2-7; TRBD1 agrees at 7 bases. CDR1 and CDR2 from the germline V gene are SGHDN and FVKESK. Trimming took 1 base from V and 1 from J; bases not matched to a gene: 13. The CDR3 is 18 residues long. In nucleotides, the CDR3 is TGTGCCAGCAGCCAAGGTCCGGGGATCGGGACAGCATCCTACGAGCAGTACTTC. Translation gives CASSQGPGIGTASYEQYF.

The chain combines TRBV27 with TRBJ1-2; D gene unclear. CDR1 MNHEY and CDR2 SMNVEV come from the germline V gene (reference sequence). Trimming took 0 bases from V and 6 from J, leaving 17 bases between them. The CDR3 covers 16 residues. The CDR3 DNA is TGTGCCAGCAGTTTATCGTTATCTGGGTGGGCAGATGGCTACACCTTC. Protein: CASSLSLSGWADGYTF.

CDR3 loop: CSASGTASRGEQFF. The CDR3 coding sequence is TGCAGCGCCTCCGGGACTGCTTCCCGGGGAGAGCAGTTCTTC. V usage is TRBV29-1 and J usage is TRBJ2-1; D is perhaps TRBD2 (6 bases). Trimming stripped 7 bases from V and 10 bases from J, with 23 bases between. The CDR3 runs to 14 residues. Germline V CDR1 and CDR2: SQVTM, ANQGSEA.

As for this clone: Within the sample, other DNA sequences also encode this same CDR3. The chain combines TRBV11-2 with TRBJ2-5; 8 nucleotides align to TRBD1. The V gene's germline CDR1 is SGHAT and CDR2 FQNNGV. V gave up 9 bases and J gave up 5 bases; unmatched junction bases: 14. This CDR3 is 15 amino acids long. In DNA form, the CDR3 reads TGTGCCAGTAGCCTCGGACCGACAGGGGCGGAGACCCAGTACTTC. Amino acids: CASSLGPTGAETQYF.

V usage is TRBV7-3 and J usage is TRBJ2-5, with TRBD2 identical over 7 bases. Per germline, CDR1 SGHTA and CDR2 FQGTGA. The CDR3 consists of 15 residues. J was trimmed by 1 base and V by 2 bases; bases with no gene match: 4. CDR3 in amino acids: CASSLGGGIQETQYF. DNA of the CDR3: TGTGCCAGCAGCTTAGGGGGAGGGATCCAAGAGACCCAGTACTTC.

This clone was seen only once. V is TRBV6-5 and J is TRBJ2-7; 12 bases align to TRBD2. Germline CDR1 and CDR2: MNHEY and SVGAGI. V lost 4 bases, J lost 0 bases, and 1 base stayed unmatched. This CDR3 is built from 15 residues. The CDR3 here is CASSSSGGASYEQYF. The DNA for the CDR3 is TGTGCCAGCAGTTCTAGCGGGGGGGCCTCCTACGAGCAGTACTTC.

The CDR3 sequence: CASSQDRGHEQFF. The CDR3 DNA sequence: TGCGCCAGCAGCCAAGACAGGGGACATGAGCAGTTCTTC. This chain joins TRBV4-3 and TRBJ2-1, with D possibly matching TRBD1 (6 bases). Germline lookup yields CDR1 LGHNA and CDR2 YSLEER. The V end lost 0 bases, the J end lost 8 bases, and 8 bases lay between the germline ends. This CDR3 contains 13 residues.

This clone has just a few counts. J is TRBJ2-7 and V is TRBV27; TRBD2 matches 8 bases. The CDR3 is 15 residues long. Losses at the gene ends were 0 bases for V and 5 bases for J; bases not matched to a gene: 6. Germline V gives CDR1 MNHEY, CDR2 SMNVEV (reference sequence). The CDR3 DNA is TGTGCCAGCAGTTTATCGATAGGTAGCGGGAACGAGCAGTACTTC. It encodes CASSLSIGSGNEQYF.

This clone was seen just once. The V call is TRBV5-4, the J call TRBJ2-2; maybe TRBD1 (5 bases). The CDR3 sequence is 17 residues long. The ends were cut back, 2 bases at V and 6 bases at J, with 20 bases in the middle. Germline CDR1 reads SGHNT; CDR2 reads YYREEE (reference sequence). In DNA, the CDR3 is TGTGCCAGCAGCTTAGATCACAGGCGGACGGCTGCCGGGGAGCTGTTTTTT. Translating gives CASSLDHRRTAAGELFF.

The chain uses TRBV27 and TRBJ2-5; 9 nucleotides align to TRBD1. The V and J ends lost 6 bases and 5 bases, in that order; junction bases with no gene match: 13. Germline V gene lookup returns CDR1 MNHEY and CDR2 SMNVEV (reference sequence). This CDR3 is built from 16 residues. CDR3 sequence reads: CASRPRPGTGFETQYF. DNA for the CDR3: TGTGCCAGCAGACCTCGTCCCGGGACAGGGTTCGAGACCCAGTACTTC.

The chain joins TRBV9 to TRBJ1-1; 7 nucleotides match TRBD1. The V and J ends lost 4 bases and 0 bases, in that order; junction bases with no gene match: 12. The CDR3 is 17 residues long. Germline V gives CDR1 SGDLS, CDR2 YYNGEE. This chain's CDR3 is CASSPSPGQIMNTEAFF. CDR3 DNA sequence: TGTGCCAGCAGCCCATCTCCGGGACAGATCATGAACACTGAAGCTTTCTTT.

V usage is TRBV24-1 and J usage is TRBJ2-6; 8 positions match TRBD1. J lost 2 bases, V lost 9 bases, and 5 bases had no gene match. The CDR3 totals 15 residues. The germline V gene encodes CDR1 KGHDR and CDR2 SFDVKD. CDR3 residues: CATQGAAAGANVLTF. DNA of the CDR3: TGTGCCACCCAGGGGGCTGCGGCTGGGGCCAACGTCCTGACTTTC.

The rearrangement links TRBV11-3 to TRBJ2-1; D is uncertain. Trimming removed 3 bases at V and 4 bases at J, with 7 bases between. CDR1 and CDR2 from the germline V gene are SGHNT and YENEEA. This CDR3 contains 13 residues. The CDR3 is CASSLGQYNEQFF. As DNA, the CDR3 is TGTGCCAGCAGCTTGGGCCAATACAATGAGCAGTTCTTC.

The chain links TRBV15 to TRBJ2-7; D unclear. The V end was cut by 2 bases, the J end by 0 bases, with 14 bases between. CDR3 length: 16 residues. The germline CDR1 and CDR2 sequences are LNHNV and YYDKDF (reference sequence). The chain's CDR3 is CATSRIFYGSSYEQYF. The CDR3 DNA reads as TGTGCCACCAGCAGAATCTTTTACGGTAGCTCCTACGAGCAGTACTTC.

The chain employs TRBV28 and TRBJ2-7; 7 nucleotides agree with TRBD1. Germline V gene data show CDR1 as MDHEN and CDR2 as SYDVKM. J gave up 0 bases and V 4 bases, and 6 bases lay outside the gene matches. The length of the CDR3 is 15 residues. The CDR3 spells CASSSPGQSSYEQYF. The CDR3 nucleotides are TGTGCCAGCAGTTCTCCGGGACAGAGCTCCTACGAGCAGTACTTC.